This entry concerns a single T cell receptor (beta chain). What it recognizes is unknown. TCRdb fed the 5' RACE reads into MiXCR, producing one record per CDR3 protein. The sample has roughly 470,000 distinct CDR3 sequences, 25% to 30% seen once. This entry comes from a study of CD8 T cells in ankylosing spondylitis. Trimming took 7 bases from V and 5 from J, leaving 16 bases between them. This CDR3 region has 13 residues. CDR1 and CDR2 (germline): DFQATT, SNEGSKA (reference sequence). Whole-study findings and limits: A TCR beta motif of 7 or 8 highly homologous variants appeared characteristic of ankylosing spondylitis blood.

The sequence derives from a male donor with ankylosing spondylitis. The V and J genes are TRBV20-1 and TRBJ2-3; D uncertain. Sequencing was done on a sample of blood, either unsorted or a sorted T cell fraction (not recorded which). The DNA of the CDR3 is TGCAGTGGGCTAGGATACCGACAAGATACGCAGTATTTT. This codes for CSGLGYRQDTQYF.